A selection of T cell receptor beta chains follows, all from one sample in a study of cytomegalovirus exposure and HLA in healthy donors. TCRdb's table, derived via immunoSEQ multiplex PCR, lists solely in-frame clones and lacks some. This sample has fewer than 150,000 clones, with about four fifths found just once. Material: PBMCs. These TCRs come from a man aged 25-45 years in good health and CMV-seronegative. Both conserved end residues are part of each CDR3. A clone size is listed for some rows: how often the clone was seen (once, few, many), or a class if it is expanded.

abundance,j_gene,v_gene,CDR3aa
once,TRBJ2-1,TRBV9,CASSVSGGPNNEQFF
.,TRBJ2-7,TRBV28,CASRGSRYEQYF
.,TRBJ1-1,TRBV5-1,CASSLEAGRGTEAFF
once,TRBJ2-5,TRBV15,CATSRGRTSGGAGTQYF
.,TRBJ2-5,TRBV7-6,CASSSGLAGARETQYF
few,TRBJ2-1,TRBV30,CAWSVRSGSEQFF
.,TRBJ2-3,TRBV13,CASSLVTGLAGGTTTDTQYF
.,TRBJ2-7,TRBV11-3,CASSLDAGRGEQYF
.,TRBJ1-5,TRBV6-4,CASSANRDGQPQHF
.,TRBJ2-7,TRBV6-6,CASSYGTGFYEQYF
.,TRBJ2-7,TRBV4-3,CASSQDRAGQYEQYF
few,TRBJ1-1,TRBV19,CASSFLQDTEAFF
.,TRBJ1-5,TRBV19,CASTPTGIRNQPQHF
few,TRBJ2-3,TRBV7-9,CASSYNQGFLTDTQYF
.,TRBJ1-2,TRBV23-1,CASSNGQGAPWIFGYTF
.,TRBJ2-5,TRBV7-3,CASSWARGETQYF
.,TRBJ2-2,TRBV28,CASSSPGLAGGRPNTGELFF
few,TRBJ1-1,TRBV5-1,CASQAGENTEAFF
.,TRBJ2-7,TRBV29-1,CSVEGQGTPYEQYF
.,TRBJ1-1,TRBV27,CASSLDRVRAFF
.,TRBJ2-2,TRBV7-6,CASSGQGHPGELFF
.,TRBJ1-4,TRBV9,CASSVAPGQGEKLFF
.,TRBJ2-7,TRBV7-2,CASTGRDPYEQYF
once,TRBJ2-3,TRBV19,CASSPGDTQYF
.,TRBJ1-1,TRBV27,CATSVESGTEAFF
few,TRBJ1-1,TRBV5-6,CASSSGHLNTEAFF
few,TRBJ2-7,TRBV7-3,CASSLLPPPGQGTLSYEQYF
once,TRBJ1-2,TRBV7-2,CASSLRRGGGPYGYTF
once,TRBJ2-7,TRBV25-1,CASSEFTGAYEQYF
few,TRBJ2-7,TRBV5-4,CASSPGGTVTYEQYF
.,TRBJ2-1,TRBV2,CAGTRGASANEQFF
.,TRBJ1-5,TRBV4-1,CASSPAEYQPQHF
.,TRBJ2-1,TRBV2,CASRKTGGAYNEQFF
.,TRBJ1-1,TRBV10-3,CAIRETGQKNTEAFF
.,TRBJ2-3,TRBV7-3,CASSLTKGVGTDTQYF
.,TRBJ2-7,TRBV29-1,CSVVVETYEQYF
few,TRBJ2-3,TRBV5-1,CASSLDQGSTDTQYF
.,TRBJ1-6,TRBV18,CASSPGQGGNSPLHF
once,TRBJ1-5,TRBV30,CAWSVPGFPGSNQPQHF
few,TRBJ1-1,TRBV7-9,CASSSGRRGAFF
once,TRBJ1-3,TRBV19,CASNGGQGAFGNTIYF
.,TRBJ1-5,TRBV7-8,CASSLDLLGADQPQHF
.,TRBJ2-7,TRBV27,CASRQRGGSSEQYF
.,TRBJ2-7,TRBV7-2,CASSLAGQGAREQYF
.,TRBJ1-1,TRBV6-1,CASTLNRGNTEAFF
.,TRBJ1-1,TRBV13,CASTRDSTEAFF
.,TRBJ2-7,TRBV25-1,CASSTAYEQYF
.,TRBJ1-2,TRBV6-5,CASSLDSPTEGYTF